The sequence of this T cell receptor beta chain was determined in a study of patients and donors after allogeneic stem cell transplantation. This CDR3 has 12 residues. Germline assignment: CDR1 GTSNPN and CDR2 SVGIG (reference sequence). The ends were cut back, 2 bases at V and 1 base at J, with 5 bases in the middle. TCRdb ran MiXCR on the RT-PCR reads and lists one entry per CDR3 protein. This table has about 410,000 distinct CDR3 sequences, around 16% appearing once. The receptor comes from a human donor who was either an allogeneic HSCT recipient or a stem cell or donor lymphocyte infusion donor (not recorded which). It is not recorded whose cells these are; they may come from a transplant donor. Sequenced sample: blood, either unsorted or a sorted T cell fraction (not recorded which). This chain uses TRBV30 with TRBJ2-5; no definite D call. For the CDR3, the DNA is TGTGCCTGGAGTAACAGCCAAGAGACCCAGTACTTC. The encoded protein is CAWSNSQETQYF.